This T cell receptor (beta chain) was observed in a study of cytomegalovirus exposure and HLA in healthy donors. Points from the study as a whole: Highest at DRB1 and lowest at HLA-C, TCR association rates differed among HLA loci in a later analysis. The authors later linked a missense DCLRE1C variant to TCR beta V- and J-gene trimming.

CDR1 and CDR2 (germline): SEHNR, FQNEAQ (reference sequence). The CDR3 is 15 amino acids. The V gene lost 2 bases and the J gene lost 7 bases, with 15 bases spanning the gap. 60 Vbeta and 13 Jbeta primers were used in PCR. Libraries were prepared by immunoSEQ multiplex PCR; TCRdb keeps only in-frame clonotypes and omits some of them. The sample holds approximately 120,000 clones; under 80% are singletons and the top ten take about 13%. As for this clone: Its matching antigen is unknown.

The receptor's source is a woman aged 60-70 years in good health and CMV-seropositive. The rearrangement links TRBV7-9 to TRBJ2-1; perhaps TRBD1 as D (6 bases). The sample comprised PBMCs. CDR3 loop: CASSLLVDRWNEQFF. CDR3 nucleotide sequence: TGTGCCAGCAGCTTACTGGTTGACAGGTGGAATGAGCAGTTCTTC.